A selection of T cell receptor beta chains follows, all from one sample in a study of shared T cell receptors in the human thymus. The data were produced by immunoSEQ multiplex PCR, yet TCRdb's version contains in-frame clones alone and is incomplete. The sample carries some 700,000 clones, roughly 88% recorded once. Separately, the same data were catalogued under a study of human thymus T cells.

Sequenced input: thymocytes. These TCRs come from a boy less than two years old with a congenital heart defect. The CDR3 runs from the conserved cysteine through the conserved F or W. D genes are given only for firm matches. Expanded clones are given a class, and other clones once, few, many or no size at all.

J	D	size	V	CDR3
TRBJ2-7	.	few	TRBV6-1	CASRGRRNEQYF
TRBJ2-1	TRBD2	.	TRBV27	CASSLVGLAGNEQFF
TRBJ2-7	TRBD1	.	TRBV28	CASRKRDRVSEQYF
TRBJ1-2	TRBD1	.	TRBV12-5	CASGLVGQGFYGYTF
TRBJ2-2	.	.	TRBV6-5	CASSHAGPNTGELFF
TRBJ2-4	.	.	TRBV29-1	CSVAAATEENIQYF
TRBJ2-1	TRBD2	.	TRBV4-1	CASSPDRGGRSYNEQFF
TRBJ2-3	TRBD1	.	TRBV6-4	CASSPDRGPTDTQYF
TRBJ2-7	TRBD2	.	TRBV12-5	CASGGGLAGGYEQYF
TRBJ1-2	TRBD1	.	TRBV12-5	CASGHRQGPNYGYTF
TRBJ1-1	.	.	TRBV19	CASRRTENTEAFF
TRBJ1-1	TRBD1	.	TRBV7-8	CASSLGTDNTEAFF
TRBJ2-5	.	.	TRBV28	CASSSSKDREPQSIRFVAQYF
TRBJ2-1	.	.	TRBV29-1	CSGSPQGNPIRGNEQFF
TRBJ2-3	TRBD2	.	TRBV27	CASSGYGGGGTDTQYF
TRBJ1-2	TRBD1	few	TRBV28	CASSPGTGDYGYTF
TRBJ2-5	.	.	TRBV19	CASSNPTSVQKAQETQYF
TRBJ2-1	.	.	TRBV15	CATSRDQGGNEQFF
TRBJ2-5	.	.	TRBV28	CASSLSEEEGAGETQYF
TRBJ1-1	TRBD1	.	TRBV15	CATSRLETGGNGNTEAFF
TRBJ2-1	TRBD2	.	TRBV5-4	CASSIGTSGGLREQFF
TRBJ2-3	.	.	TRBV7-2	CASSPFSSTDTQYF
TRBJ2-7	.	few	TRBV28	CASSKGDRYEQYF
TRBJ1-4	.	.	TRBV9	CASSVVIENYAPTNEKLFF
TRBJ2-7	TRBD1	.	TRBV27	CASSLIFFGQADSYEQYF
TRBJ1-5	.	.	TRBV21-1	CASSPRHRYSNQPQHF
TRBJ2-3	TRBD1	.	TRBV19	CASSIDRVEAGGRDTQYF
TRBJ2-7	TRBD1	.	TRBV9	CASSLGQGANEQYF
TRBJ2-3	.	.	TRBV4-1	CASSQDPTRYTDTQYF
TRBJ2-7	.	.	TRBV19	CASSIALRASSYEQYF
TRBJ1-1	.	.	TRBV28	CASSYNPGQRGTEAFF
TRBJ2-1	TRBD2	.	TRBV18	CASSTGSRGYNEQFF
TRBJ2-5	TRBD2	.	TRBV4-1	CASSQEFEAGGPAETQYF
TRBJ2-7	.	.	TRBV15	CATSYSRLREQYF
TRBJ1-5	TRBD1	few	TRBV4-3	CASSQGTGTHQPQHF
TRBJ2-5	.	.	TRBV7-2	CASSSQGRETQYF
TRBJ2-7	TRBD1	.	TRBV4-2	CASSRRWDRGLNEQYF
TRBJ1-1	TRBD1	.	TRBV5-1	CASRSGDRGHRNTEAFF
TRBJ2-7	TRBD1	.	TRBV27	CASSLRDRTYEQYF
TRBJ1-4	.	few	TRBV6-1	CASSGAEVATNEKLFF
TRBJ2-2	TRBD1	.	TRBV5-1	CASSLIPGQGNTGELFF
TRBJ2-5	.	.	TRBV27	CASRSGIETQYF
TRBJ1-2	.	.	TRBV12-5	CASGLVRRPPPYYGYTF
TRBJ1-1	.	.	TRBV25-1	CASSETHNTEAFF